These 17 T cell receptor beta chains share one sample of origin, sequenced in a study of T cell clonality in common variable immunodeficiency. Sequencing was performed with immunoSEQ multiplex PCR; in TCRdb, only in-frame clones are kept and a portion is missing. The sample holds about 81,000 clones, and no clone turns up only once. The sample consisted of peripheral blood mononuclear cells. The receptors were sampled from a person aged 18 to 75 in good health.

This clone was counted many times. The sequenced fragment ends 3 residues before the CDR3 boundary, so the rest is inferred from the germline J gene. The chain couples TRBV5-1 to TRBJ2-7; perhaps TRBD2 as D (6 bases). This CDR3 has 12 amino acids. The germline V and J ends were trimmed by 4 bases and 3 bases, with 8 bases remaining between them. In germline, CDR1 is SGHRS, CDR2 YFSETQ. This CDR3 reads CASSTDYYEQYF. The CDR3 bases that were read are TGCGCCAGCAGCACGGACTACTACGAG. Full variable domain (outside the CDR3, taken from reference TRBV5-1 and TRBJ2-7): KAGVTQTPRYLIKTRGQQVTLSCSPISGHRSVSWYQQTPGQGLQFLFEYFSETQRNKGNFPGRFSGRQFSNSRSEMNVSTLELGDSALYLCASSTDYYEQYFGPGTRLTVT.

In its sample, this clone was seen many times. One end of the junction varies from germline; a read error may be responsible. The CDR3 end falls 3 residues outside the read, so it is completed with the germline J gene. The chain links TRBV4-2 to TRBJ2-7; D is uncertain. The CDR3 has 16 amino acids. CDR1 and CDR2 from the germline V gene are LGHNA and YNFKEQ. The CDR3 is CASSQDLSRPSYEQYF. CDR3 bases read: TGCGCCAGCAGCCAAGATCTTTCGAGGCCAAGCTACGAG.

Concerning this clone: With the read ending 3 residues before the CDR3 end, the germline J gene is used to fill in that end. The rearrangement links TRBV2 to TRBJ1-4; 7 bases align to TRBD1. The CDR3 has 14 residues. Germline V lookup: CDR1 SNHLY, CDR2 FYNNEI. The CDR3: CASSRRGQVEKLFF. CDR3 DNA, as far as it was read: TGTGCCAGCAGTCGGCGAGGACAGGTAGAGAAA.

This clone has a count of ten or more. With the read ending 3 residues before the CDR3 end, the germline J gene is used to fill in that end. The chain uses TRBV5-1 and TRBJ1-4; TRBD1 agrees at 8 bases. With 5 bases clipped from V and 7 bases from J, the junction kept 7 bases outside the gene matches. CDR3 length: 14 amino acids. The germline CDR1 and CDR2 sequences are SGHRS and YFSETQ. The CDR3 sequence: CASRSGGGLEKLFF. The sequenced part of the CDR3 DNA is TGCGCCAGCAGATCAGGGGGCGGGCTTGAAAAA.

The sample holds many counts of this clone. The CDR3 extends 3 residues past the end of the read, so its final part is completed from the germline J gene. The J gene is TRBJ2-7, the V gene TRBV6-1, with 8 positions matching TRBD2. The CDR3 spans 15 residues. Germline V gene sequence: CDR1 MNHNS, CDR2 SASEGT. V shed 0 bases, J shed 4 bases, and the junction held 5 bases outside the gene matches. The CDR3 sequence is CASSEAAGVRYEQYF. The covered CDR3 bases are TGTGCCAGCAGTGAAGCAGCGGGAGTTCGTTACGAG.

In this sample, this clone turned up many times. The sequenced fragment ends 3 residues before the CDR3 boundary, so the rest is inferred from the germline J gene. J is TRBJ1-4 and V is TRBV7-9; TRBD1 matches at 7 bases. CDR3 size: 13 residues. Per germline, CDR1 SEHNR and CDR2 FQNEAQ (reference sequence). The part of the CDR3 DNA that was read is TGTGCCAGCAGCTTAGCGGGACAGTCAGGA. This encodes CASSLAGQSG. The complete CDR3 protein is CASSLAGQSGLFF.

This clone has a count of ten or more. Sequencing ends 3 residues short of the CDR3 end; the germline J gene provides the rest. V is TRBV10-1 and J is TRBJ2-7; maybe TRBD1 (6 bases). In germline, CDR1 is WNHNN, CDR2 SYGVQD (reference sequence). Trimming shortened V by 8 bases and J by 0 bases, and 8 bases separated the two germline ends. The CDR3 sequence is 12 residues long. The sequenced CDR3 bases are TGCGCCAGCGGGGACACCTCCTACGAG. Translation: CASGDTSYE. The entire CDR3 reads CASGDTSYEQYF.

This clone was found many times. The read falls 3 residues short of the CDR3 end, and the missing part is taken from the germline J gene. V gene TRBV10-1 combines with J gene TRBJ2-3; tentatively, D is TRBD2 (7 bases). The length of the CDR3 is 14 residues. V was clipped by 0 bases and J by 5 bases, with 9 bases between them. Germline V lookup: CDR1 WNHNN, CDR2 SYGVQD (reference sequence). The CDR3 bases that were read are TGCGCCAGCAGTGAGTCAGGGGGGGGAGATACG. The encoded protein is CASSESGGGDT. The whole CDR3 protein is CASSESGGGDTQYF.

This clone was recorded at least ten times. The CDR3 end is not reached by the read, which stops 3 residues before it; the germline J gene fills it in. The rearrangement links TRBV3-1 (or the pseudogene TRBV3-2) to TRBJ2-7, with 9 positions matching TRBD2. The germline gives CDR1 LGHDT, CDR2 YNNKEL (reference sequence). The CDR3 extends over 17 amino acids. The ends lost 1 base at V and 0 bases at J; junction bases unmatched: 7. CDR3 residues: CASSQGSGSQNSYEQYF. The part of the CDR3 DNA that was read is TGTGCCAGCAGCCAAGGTAGCGGGAGTCAAAACTCCTACGAG.

The sample holds many counts of this clone. The read stops 3 residues short of the end of the CDR3; the missing end is completed from the germline J gene. The chain links TRBV5-5 to TRBJ1-3, with D uncertain. This CDR3 has 15 residues. The germline V gene encodes CDR1 SGHKS and CDR2 YYEKEE (reference sequence). The V gene lost 1 base and the J gene lost 3 bases, with 11 bases spanning the gap. This chain's CDR3 is CASSLSGLSGNTIYF. Incomplete CDR3 DNA: TGTGCCAGCAGCTTGTCCGGGTTGAGTGGAAACACC.

This clone has a count of ten or more. The sequence runs out 3 residues before the end of the CDR3; the remainder is reconstructed from the germline J gene. V usage is TRBV2 and J usage is TRBJ2-7; 8 bases fit TRBD1. Germline V lookup: CDR1 SNHLY, CDR2 FYNNEI. The CDR3 has 15 amino acids. Trimming cost V 7 bases and J 5 bases; bases outside gene matches: 13. The CDR3 sequence is CASNDYGQGQDEQYF. The covered CDR3 bases are TGTGCCAGCAACGATTACGGACAGGGTCAGGACGAG.

This clone was seen only a few times. Germline is not matched at one junction end, which may reflect a read error. Read data end 3 residues before the CDR3 end; the end is taken from the germline J gene. J is TRBJ1-2 and V is TRBV20-1; 7 bases are a match to TRBD1. The CDR3 covers 13 residues. Germline V gene lookup returns CDR1 DFQATT and CDR2 SNEGSKA (reference sequence). The CDR3 here is CNARAQGIYGYTF. The DNA read from the CDR3 is TGCAATGCTAGAGCACAGGGGATCTATGGC.

This clone was detected ten times or more. The read ends 3 residues before the CDR3 terminus; that terminus is restored from the germline J gene. The chain uses TRBV5-1 and TRBJ1-1, with a tentative D call TRBD1 (6 bases). V lost 2 bases to trimming and J lost 1 base, with 9 bases between them. Germline V lookup: CDR1 SGHRS, CDR2 YFSETQ. CDR3 size: 14 residues. Here the CDR3 reads CASSLQGQNTEAFF. The sequenced CDR3 bases are TGCGCCAGCAGCTTACAGGGTCAGAACACTGAA.

The sample holds many counts of this clone. The read gets to within 3 residues of the CDR3 end, and the germline J gene fills in the rest. The chain employs TRBV20-1 and TRBJ2-4, with TRBD1 as a possible D gene (6 bases). V lost 0 bases to trimming and J lost 8 bases, with 14 bases between them. The CDR3 covers 14 residues. Germline V gene data show CDR1 as DFQATT and CDR2 as SNEGSKA (reference sequence). CDR3 DNA (partial): TGCAGTGCTAGAGAGGTACAGGGCTGGGACATT. Translation: CSAREVQGWDI. The complete CDR3 protein is CSAREVQGWDIQYF.

This clone was seen many times. Read coverage stops 3 residues before the CDR3 terminus; the germline J gene supplies the remainder. The genes are TRBV12-3 or TRBV12-4 and TRBJ1-5; 12 nucleotides line up with TRBD1. The CDR3 runs to 17 residues. V was clipped by 4 bases and J by 7 bases; unmatched bases: 11. CDR3 sequence reads: CASSSGTGGLDRQPQHF. The sequenced part of the CDR3 DNA is TGTGCCAGCAGTTCAGGGACAGGGGGCCTCGACAGGCAGCCC.

There are a few counts of this clone. The observed sequence ends 3 residues before the CDR3 terminus, with the missing tail filled in from the germline J gene. The rearrangement links TRBV20-1 to TRBJ2-1; 10 nucleotides match TRBD2. The CDR3 is 15 residues long. The J segment lost 4 bases and the V segment lost 6 bases, leaving 9 bases of the junction unmatched. Germline-derived CDR1 and CDR2 are DFQATT and SNEGSKA (reference sequence). The DNA read from the CDR3 is TGCAGTGCGGGCGCTAGCGGGAGACGGTACAATGAG. It encodes CSAGASGRRYNE. The full CDR3 sequence reads CSAGASGRRYNEQFF.

This clone was seen repeatedly, ten times or more. The CDR3 end falls 3 residues outside the read, so it is completed with the germline J gene. The genes are TRBV18 and TRBJ1-6; 7 bases are a match to TRBD1. The CDR3 runs to 15 residues. J lost 8 bases, V lost 5 bases, and 9 bases had no gene match. Germline loops: CDR1 KGHSH, CDR2 LQKENI. The CDR3 is CASSSLSDRHSPLHF. The sequenced CDR3 bases are TGTGCCAGCTCATCCTTATCGGACAGGCATTCACCC.